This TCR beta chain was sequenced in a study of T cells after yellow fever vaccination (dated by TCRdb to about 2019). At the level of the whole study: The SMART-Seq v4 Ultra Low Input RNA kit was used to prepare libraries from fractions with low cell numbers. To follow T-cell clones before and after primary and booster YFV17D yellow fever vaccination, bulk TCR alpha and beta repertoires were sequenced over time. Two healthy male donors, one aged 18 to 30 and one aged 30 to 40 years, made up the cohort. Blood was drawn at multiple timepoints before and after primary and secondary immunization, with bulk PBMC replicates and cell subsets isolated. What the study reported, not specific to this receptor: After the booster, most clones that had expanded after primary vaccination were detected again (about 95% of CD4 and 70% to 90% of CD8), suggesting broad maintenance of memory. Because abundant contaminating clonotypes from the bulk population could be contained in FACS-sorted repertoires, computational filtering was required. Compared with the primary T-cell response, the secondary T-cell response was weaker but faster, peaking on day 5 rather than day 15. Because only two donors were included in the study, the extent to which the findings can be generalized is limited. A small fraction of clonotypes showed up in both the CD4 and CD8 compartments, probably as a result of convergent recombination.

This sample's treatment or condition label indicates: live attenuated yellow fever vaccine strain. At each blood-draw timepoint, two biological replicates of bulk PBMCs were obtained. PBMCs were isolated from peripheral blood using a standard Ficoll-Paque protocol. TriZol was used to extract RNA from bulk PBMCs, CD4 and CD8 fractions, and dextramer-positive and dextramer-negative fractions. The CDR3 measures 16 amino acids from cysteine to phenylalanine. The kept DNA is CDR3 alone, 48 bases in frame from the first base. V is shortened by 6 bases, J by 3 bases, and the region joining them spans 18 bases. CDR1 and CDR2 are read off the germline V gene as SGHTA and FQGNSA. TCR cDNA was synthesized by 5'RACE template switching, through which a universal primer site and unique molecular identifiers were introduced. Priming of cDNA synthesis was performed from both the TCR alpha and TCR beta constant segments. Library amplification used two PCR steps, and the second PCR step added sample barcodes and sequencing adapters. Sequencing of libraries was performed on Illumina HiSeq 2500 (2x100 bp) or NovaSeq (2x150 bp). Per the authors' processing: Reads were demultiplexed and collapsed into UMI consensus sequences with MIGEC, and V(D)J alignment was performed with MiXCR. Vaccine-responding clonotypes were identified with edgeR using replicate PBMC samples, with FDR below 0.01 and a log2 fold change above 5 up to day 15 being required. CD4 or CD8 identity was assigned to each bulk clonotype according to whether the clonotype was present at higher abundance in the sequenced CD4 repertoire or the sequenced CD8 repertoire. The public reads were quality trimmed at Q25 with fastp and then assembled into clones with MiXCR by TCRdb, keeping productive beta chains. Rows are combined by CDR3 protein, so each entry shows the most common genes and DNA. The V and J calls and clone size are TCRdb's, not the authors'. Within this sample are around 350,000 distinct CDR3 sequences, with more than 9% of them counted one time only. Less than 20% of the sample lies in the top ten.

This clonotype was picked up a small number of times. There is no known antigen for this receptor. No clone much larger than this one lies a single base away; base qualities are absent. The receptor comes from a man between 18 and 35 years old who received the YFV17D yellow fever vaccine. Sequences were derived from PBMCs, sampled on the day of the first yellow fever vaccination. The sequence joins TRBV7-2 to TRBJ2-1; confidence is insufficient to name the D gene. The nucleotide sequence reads TGTGCCAGCAGGGTCAGCCGGGCGACCGGCTACAATGAGCAGTTCTTC. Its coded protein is CASRVSRATGYNEQFF. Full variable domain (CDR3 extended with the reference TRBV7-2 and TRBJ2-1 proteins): GAGVSQSPSNKVTEKGKDVELRCDPISGHTALYWYRQSLGQGLEFLIYFQGNSAPDKSGLPSDRFSAERTGGSVSTLTIQRTQQEDSAVYLCASRVSRATGYNEQFFGPGTRLTVL.